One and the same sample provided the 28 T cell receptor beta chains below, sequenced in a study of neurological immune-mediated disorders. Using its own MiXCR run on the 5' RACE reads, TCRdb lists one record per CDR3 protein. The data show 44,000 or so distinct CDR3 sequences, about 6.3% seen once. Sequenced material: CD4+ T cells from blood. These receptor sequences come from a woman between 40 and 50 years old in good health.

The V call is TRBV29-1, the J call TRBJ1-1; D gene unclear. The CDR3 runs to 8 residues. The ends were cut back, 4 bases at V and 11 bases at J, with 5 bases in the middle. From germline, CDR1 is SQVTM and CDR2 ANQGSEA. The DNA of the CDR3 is TGCAGCGTTGGATTGGCTTTCTTT. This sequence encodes CSVGLAFF.

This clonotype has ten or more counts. The CDR3 sequence: CASSPSGDVNSPLHF. CDR3 sequence (DNA): TGTGCCAGCTCACCCTCGGGGGACGTCAATTCACCCCTCCACTTT. The genes are TRBV18 and TRBJ1-6, with D maybe TRBD1 (5 bases). This CDR3 is built from 15 residues. Trimming took off 3 bases at V and 7 bases at J, with 13 bases between the two ends. Germline assignment: CDR1 KGHSH and CDR2 LQKENI.

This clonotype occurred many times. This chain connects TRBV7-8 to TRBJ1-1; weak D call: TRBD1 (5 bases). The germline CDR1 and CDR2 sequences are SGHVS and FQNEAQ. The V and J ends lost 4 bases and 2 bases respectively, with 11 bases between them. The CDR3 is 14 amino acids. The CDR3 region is CASSSIRGNTEAFF. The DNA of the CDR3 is TGTGCCAGCAGCTCCATTCGGGGCAACACTGAAGCTTTCTTT.

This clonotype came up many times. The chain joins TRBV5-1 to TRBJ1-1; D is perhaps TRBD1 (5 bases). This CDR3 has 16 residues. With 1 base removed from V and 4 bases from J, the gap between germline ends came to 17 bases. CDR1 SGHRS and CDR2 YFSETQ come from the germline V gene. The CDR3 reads CASSLWSRGVGTEAFF. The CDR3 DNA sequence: TGCGCCAGCAGCTTGTGGTCGAGGGGTGTGGGCACTGAAGCTTTCTTT.

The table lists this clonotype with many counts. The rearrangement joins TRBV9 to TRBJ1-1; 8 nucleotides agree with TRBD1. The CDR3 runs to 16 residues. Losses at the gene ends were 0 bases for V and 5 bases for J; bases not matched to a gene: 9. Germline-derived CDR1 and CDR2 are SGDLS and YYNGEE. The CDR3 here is CASSVVGQGIGTEAFF. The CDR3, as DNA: TGTGCCAGCAGCGTAGTTGGACAGGGTATTGGAACTGAAGCTTTCTTT.

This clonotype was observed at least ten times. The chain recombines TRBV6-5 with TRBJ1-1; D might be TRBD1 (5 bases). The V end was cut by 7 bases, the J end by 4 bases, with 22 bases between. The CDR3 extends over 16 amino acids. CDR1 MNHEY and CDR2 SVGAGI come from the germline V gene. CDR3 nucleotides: TGTGCCAGCACTCGGGGGAGAAGTGGAGGAGGCACTGAAGCTTTCTTT. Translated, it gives CASTRGRSGGGTEAFF.

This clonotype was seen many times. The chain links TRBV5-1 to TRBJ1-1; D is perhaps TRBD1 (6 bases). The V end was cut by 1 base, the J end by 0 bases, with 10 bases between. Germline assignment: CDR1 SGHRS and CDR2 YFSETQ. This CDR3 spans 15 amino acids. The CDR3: CASSLTGPMNTEAFF. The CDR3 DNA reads TGCGCCAGCAGCTTGACAGGGCCCATGAACACTGAAGCTTTCTTT.

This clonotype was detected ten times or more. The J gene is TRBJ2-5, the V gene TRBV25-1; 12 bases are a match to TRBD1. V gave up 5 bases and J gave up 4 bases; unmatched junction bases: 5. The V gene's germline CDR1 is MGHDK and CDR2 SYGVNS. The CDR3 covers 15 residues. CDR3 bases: TGTGCCAGCAGTAAGGGACAGGGGGCCACAGAGACCCAGTACTTC. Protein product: CASSKGQGATETQYF.

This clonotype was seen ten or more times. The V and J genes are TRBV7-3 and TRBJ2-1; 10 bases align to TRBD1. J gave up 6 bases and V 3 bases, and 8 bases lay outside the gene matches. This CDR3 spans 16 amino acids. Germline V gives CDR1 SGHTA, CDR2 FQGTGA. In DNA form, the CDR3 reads TGTGCCAGCAGCTTCCATAGACAGGGGGCGATCAATGAGCAGTTCTTC. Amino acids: CASSFHRQGAINEQFF.

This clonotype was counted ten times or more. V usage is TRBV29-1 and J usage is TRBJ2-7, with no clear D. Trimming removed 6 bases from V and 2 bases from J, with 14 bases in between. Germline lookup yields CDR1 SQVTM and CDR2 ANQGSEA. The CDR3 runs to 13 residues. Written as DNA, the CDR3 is TGCAGCGTCCCGGGCCCGGCGGCCTACGAGCAGTACTTC. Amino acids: CSVPGPAAYEQYF.

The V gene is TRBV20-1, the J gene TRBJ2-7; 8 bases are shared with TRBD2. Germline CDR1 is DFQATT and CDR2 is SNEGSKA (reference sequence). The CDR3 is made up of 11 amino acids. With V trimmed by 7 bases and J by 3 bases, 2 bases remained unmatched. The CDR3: CSGLAGYEQYF. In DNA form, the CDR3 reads TGCAGTGGGCTAGCGGGCTACGAGCAGTACTTC.

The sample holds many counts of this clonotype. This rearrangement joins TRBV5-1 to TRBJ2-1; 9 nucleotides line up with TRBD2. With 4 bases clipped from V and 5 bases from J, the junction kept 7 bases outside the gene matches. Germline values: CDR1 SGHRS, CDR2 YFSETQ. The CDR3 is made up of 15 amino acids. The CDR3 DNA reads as TGCGCCAGCAGCCCCCTAGCGGGAATCAACAATGAGCAGTTCTTC. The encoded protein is CASSPLAGINNEQFF.

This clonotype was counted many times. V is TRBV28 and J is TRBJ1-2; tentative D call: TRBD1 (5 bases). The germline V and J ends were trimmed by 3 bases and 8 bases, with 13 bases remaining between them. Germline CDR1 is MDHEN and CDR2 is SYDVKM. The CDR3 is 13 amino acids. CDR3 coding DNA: TGTGCCAGCAGTTTGGGGGGGTTCGGAGGCTACACCTTC. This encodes CASSLGGFGGYTF.

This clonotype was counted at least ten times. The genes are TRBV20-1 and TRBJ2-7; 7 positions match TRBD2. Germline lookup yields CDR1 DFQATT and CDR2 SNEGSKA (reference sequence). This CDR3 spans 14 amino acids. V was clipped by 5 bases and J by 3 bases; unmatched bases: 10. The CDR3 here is CSAGRTGGSYEQYF. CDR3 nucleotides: TGCAGTGCTGGACGGACGGGCGGGAGCTACGAGCAGTACTTC.

Here the CDR3 DNA reads TGTGCCAGCAGCTTCGGACCCTATGAGCAGTTCTTC. Protein sequence: CASSFGPYEQFF. The V and J genes are TRBV3-1 and TRBJ2-1; D remains unclear. Germline-derived CDR1 and CDR2 are LGHDT and YNNKEL (reference sequence). The CDR3 totals 12 residues. V lost 5 bases and J 8 bases, leaving 10 bases between the germline ends.

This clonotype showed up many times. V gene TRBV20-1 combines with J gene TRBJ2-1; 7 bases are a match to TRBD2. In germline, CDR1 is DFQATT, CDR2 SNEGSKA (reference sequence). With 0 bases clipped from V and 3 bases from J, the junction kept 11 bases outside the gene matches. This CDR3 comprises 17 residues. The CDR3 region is CSARDRLRGSNYNEQFF. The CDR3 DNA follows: TGCAGTGCTAGAGACCGCTTGCGCGGGAGTAACTACAATGAGCAGTTCTTC.

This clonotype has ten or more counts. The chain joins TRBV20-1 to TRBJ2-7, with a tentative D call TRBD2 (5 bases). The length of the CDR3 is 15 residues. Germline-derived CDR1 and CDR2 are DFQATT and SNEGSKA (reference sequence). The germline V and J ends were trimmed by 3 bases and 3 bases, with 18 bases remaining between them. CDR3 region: CSASDRLATGYEQYF. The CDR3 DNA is TGCAGTGCTAGCGATCGTTTAGCGACGGGCTACGAGCAGTACTTC.

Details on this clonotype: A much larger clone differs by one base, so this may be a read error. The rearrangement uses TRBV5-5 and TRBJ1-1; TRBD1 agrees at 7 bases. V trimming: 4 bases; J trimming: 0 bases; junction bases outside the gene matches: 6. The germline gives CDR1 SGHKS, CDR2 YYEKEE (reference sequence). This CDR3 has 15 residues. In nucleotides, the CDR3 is TGTGCCAGCAGCCTTTTGACAGGGATGAACACTGAAGCTTTCTTT. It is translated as CASSLLTGMNTEAFF.

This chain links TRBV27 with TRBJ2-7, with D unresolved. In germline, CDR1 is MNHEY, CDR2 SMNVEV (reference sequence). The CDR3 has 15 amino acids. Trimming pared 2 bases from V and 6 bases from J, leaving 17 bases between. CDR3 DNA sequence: TGTGCCAGCAGTTTAATCTCGGGTAGTCTCGTCGAGCAGTACTTC. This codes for CASSLISGSLVEQYF.

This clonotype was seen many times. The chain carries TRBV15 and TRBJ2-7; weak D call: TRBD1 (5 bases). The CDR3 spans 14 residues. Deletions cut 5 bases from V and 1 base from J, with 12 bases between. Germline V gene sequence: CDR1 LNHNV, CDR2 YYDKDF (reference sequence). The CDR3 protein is CATSRTGASYEQYF. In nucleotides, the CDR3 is TGTGCCACCAGCCGCACAGGTGCTTCCTACGAGCAGTACTTC.

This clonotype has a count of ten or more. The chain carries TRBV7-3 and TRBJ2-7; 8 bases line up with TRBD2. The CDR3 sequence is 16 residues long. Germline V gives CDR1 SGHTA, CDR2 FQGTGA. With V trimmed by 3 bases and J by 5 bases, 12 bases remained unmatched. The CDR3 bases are TGTGCCAGCAGCTTGGGCCCTAGCGGGTTCGGCCACGAGCAGTACTTC. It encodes CASSLGPSGFGHEQYF. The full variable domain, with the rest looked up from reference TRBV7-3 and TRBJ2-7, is GAGVSQTPSNKVTEKGKYVELRCDPISGHTALYWYRQSLGQGPEFLIYFQGTGAADDSGLPNDRFFAVRPEGSVSTLKIQRTERGDSAVYLCASSLGPSGFGHEQYFGPGTRLTVT.

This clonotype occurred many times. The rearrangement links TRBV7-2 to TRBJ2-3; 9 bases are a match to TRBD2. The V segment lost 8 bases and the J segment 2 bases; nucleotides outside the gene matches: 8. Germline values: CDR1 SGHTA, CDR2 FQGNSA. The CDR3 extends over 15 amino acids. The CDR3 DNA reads TGTGCCAGCGGCACAAGCGGGAGGCCCACAGATACGCAGTATTTT. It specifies CASGTSGRPTDTQYF. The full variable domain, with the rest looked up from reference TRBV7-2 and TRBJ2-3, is GAGVSQSPSNKVTEKGKDVELRCDPISGHTALYWYRQSLGQGLEFLIYFQGNSAPDKSGLPSDRFSAERTGGSVSTLTIQRTQQEDSAVYLCASGTSGRPTDTQYFGPGTRLTVL.

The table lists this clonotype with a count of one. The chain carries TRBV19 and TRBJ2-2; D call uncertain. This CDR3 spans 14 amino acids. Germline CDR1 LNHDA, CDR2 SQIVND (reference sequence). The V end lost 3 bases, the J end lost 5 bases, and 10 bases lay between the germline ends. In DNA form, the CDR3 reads TGTGCCAGTAGTATGGCTAGAATGACCGGGGAGCTGTTTTTT. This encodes CASSMARMTGELFF.

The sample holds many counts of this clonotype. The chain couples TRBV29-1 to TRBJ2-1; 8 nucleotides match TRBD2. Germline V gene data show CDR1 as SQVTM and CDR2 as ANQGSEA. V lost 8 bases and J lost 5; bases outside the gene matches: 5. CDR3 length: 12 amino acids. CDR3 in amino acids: CSTRLANNEQFF. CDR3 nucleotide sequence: TGCAGCACTAGACTAGCGAACAATGAGCAGTTCTTC.

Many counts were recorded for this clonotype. In DNA form, the CDR3 reads TGTGCCAGCAGCCCCGCTGGGTCGGGAGGGGGCAATCAGCCCCAGCATTTT. Its protein is CASSPAGSGGGNQPQHF. The chain recombines TRBV5-6 with TRBJ1-5, with TRBD1 as a possible D gene (5 bases). V shed 4 bases and J shed 2 bases, with 19 bases lying between them. CDR1 is SGHDT and CDR2 is YYEEEE in the germline V gene. The CDR3 spans 17 residues.

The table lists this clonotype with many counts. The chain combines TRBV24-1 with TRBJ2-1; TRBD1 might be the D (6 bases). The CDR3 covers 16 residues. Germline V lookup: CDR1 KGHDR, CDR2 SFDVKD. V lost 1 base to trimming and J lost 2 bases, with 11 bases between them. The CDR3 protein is CATSDFQGGAYNEQFF. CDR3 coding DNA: TGTGCCACCAGTGATTTTCAAGGGGGAGCCTACAATGAGCAGTTCTTC.

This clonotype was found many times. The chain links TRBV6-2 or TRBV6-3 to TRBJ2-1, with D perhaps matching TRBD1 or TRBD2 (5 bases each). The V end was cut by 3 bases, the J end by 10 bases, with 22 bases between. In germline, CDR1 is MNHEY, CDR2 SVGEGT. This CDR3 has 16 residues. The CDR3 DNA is TGTGCCAGCAGTTATGCCCCTGGGACCTACGGGCTGGAGCAGTTCTTC. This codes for CASSYAPGTYGLEQFF.

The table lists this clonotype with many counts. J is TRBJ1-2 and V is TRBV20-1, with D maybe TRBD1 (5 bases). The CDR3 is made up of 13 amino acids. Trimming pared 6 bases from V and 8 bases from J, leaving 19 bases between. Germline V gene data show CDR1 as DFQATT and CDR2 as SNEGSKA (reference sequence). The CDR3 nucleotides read TGCAGTGCGACCGGCGACAGCGCCTTGGGCTACACCTTC. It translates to CSATGDSALGYTF.